Sequencing of this T cell receptor beta chain was carried out in a study of cytomegalovirus exposure and HLA in healthy donors. CDR1 is SQVTM, CDR2 ANQGSEA, per germline. This CDR3 is 13 amino acids long. The V end lost 1 base, the J end lost 3 bases, and 6 bases lay between the germline ends. Points on this clone: The antigen is undetermined.

Sequencing was performed with immunoSEQ multiplex PCR; in TCRdb, only in-frame clones are kept and a portion is missing. The sample has around 150,000 clones; roughly nine tenths are singletons. Study outcomes and limitations: Among the CMV-associated chains, three were confirmed in vitro as specific for CMV antigens. For cytomegalovirus status, the classifier reportedly gave diagnoses with high specificity and sensitivity.

This clonotype originated in a woman younger than 30 in good health and CMV-seropositive. The sample consisted of PBMCs. This chain uses TRBV29-1 with TRBJ2-2; D remains ambiguous. CDR3 amino acids: CSVEVRDTGELFF. CDR3 bases: TGCAGCGTTGAAGTAAGAGACACCGGGGAGCTGTTTTTT.